This T cell receptor beta chain was found in a study of cytomegalovirus exposure and HLA in healthy donors. PCR was performed using 60 Vbeta and 13 Jbeta primers. TCRdb's copy holds only in-frame clones and misses some; the assay was immunoSEQ multiplex PCR. Of fewer than 200,000 clones listed, more than 75% were seen once; the top ten hold more than 3%. General study results and limits: TRBV6-2, TRBV6-3 and some other V segments were excluded as indistinguishable. In vitro data verified three CMV-associated chains as specific for CMV antigens.

A remark on this clone: Its antigen is currently unknown.

The length of the CDR3 is 15 residues. Germline CDR1 SGHRS, CDR2 YFSETQ. V lost 0 bases to trimming and J lost 8 bases, with 14 bases between them. The sequence came from a man aged 40-55 years in good health and CMV-seropositive. The sample consisted of PBMCs. The V gene is TRBV5-1, the J gene TRBJ1-4; maybe TRBD1 (5 bases). Here the CDR3 reads CASSLVGGREEKLFF. CDR3 coding DNA: TGCGCCAGCAGCTTGGTGGGGGGACGAGAAGAAAAACTGTTTTTT.